Listed below are T cell receptor beta chains from one sample, sequenced in a study of T cells in Graves' hyperthyroidism and ophthalmopathy. TCRdb itself ran the multiplex PCR reads through MiXCR, one entry per CDR3 protein. The table records about 600,000 distinct CDR3 sequences, more than 15% of them present only once. The source material was blood. These receptors all stem from a woman aged 40 to 50 with Graves' ophthalmopathy. Each CDR3 is given with its conserved first and last residue. D genes are given only for firm matches. Size values are once, few and many counts, or a class for expanded clones, and some rows have none.

j_gene	v_gene	abundance	d_gene	CDR3nt	CDR3aa
TRBJ2-5	TRBV20-1	.	.	TGCAGTGCTAGGGCAAGCAATCAAGAGACCCAGTACTTC	CSARASNQETQYF
TRBJ2-1	TRBV9	many	TRBD1	TGTGCCAGCAGCGAGAGGGGGACAGGGAGATCCTACAATGAGCAGTTCTTC	CASSERGTGRSYNEQFF
TRBJ1-3	TRBV2	few	.	TGTGCCAGCAGTGAAGCGCTTCGGAACACCATATATTTT	CASSEALRNTIYF
TRBJ2-1	TRBV24-1	few	.	TGTGCCACCAGTGATTTAACCTACAATGAGCAGTTCTTC	CATSDLTYNEQFF
TRBJ2-2	TRBV2	many	.	TGTGCCAGCAGGGGTGCCGGGGAGCTGTTTTTT	CASRGAGELFF
TRBJ2-7	TRBV11-3	.	.	TGTGCCAGCAGCCCCTACGGGCAGTACTTC	CASSPYGQYF
TRBJ2-7	TRBV28	many	.	TGTGCCAGCAGTTTAAAAGGGCTGAAGCAGTACTTC	CASSLKGLKQYF
TRBJ1-3	TRBV7-2	many	.	TGTGCCAGCAGCTTAGGTCCGTTGGACACCATATATTTT	CASSLGPLDTIYF
TRBJ1-1	TRBV4-1	many	.	TGCGCCAGCAGCCCCCTCGATAACTTAGAACAAGCTTTCTTT	CASSPLDNLEQAFF
TRBJ2-7	TRBV2	many	.	TGTGCCAGCAGTGGGACAGATTACTACGAGCAGTACTTC	CASSGTDYYEQYF